This is a list of T cell receptor beta chains from one sample in a study of cytomegalovirus exposure and HLA in healthy donors. The data were produced by immunoSEQ multiplex PCR, yet TCRdb's version contains in-frame clones alone and is incomplete. The repertoire holds almost 95,000 clones, with 69% as singletons. The specimen was PBMCs. These receptors were collected from a man in his fifties or sixties in good health and CMV-seronegative. Both conserved end residues are part of each CDR3. The order of the fields is V gene, J gene, CDR3 protein.

>TRBV7-3|TRBJ2-2
CASSIQPFANTGELFF
>TRBV7-2|TRBJ2-7
CASSPGRGPYEQYF
>TRBV4-2|TRBJ2-5
CASSQPPSGSLRVETQYF
>TRBV11-1|TRBJ2-5
CASSIRLAGGLETQYF
>TRBV25-1|TRBJ2-1
CASSEPQGNEQFF
>TRBV19|TRBJ2-2
CASSDSLNTGELFF
>TRBV2|TRBJ2-3
CASSDDRDTQYF
>TRBV15|TRBJ2-1
CATSRVPQLQRGHNEQFF
>TRBV5-1|TRBJ1-4
CASTAWTGNEKLFF
>TRBV18|TRBJ1-5
CASSPAQGNNQPQHF
>TRBV5-1|TRBJ1-1
CASSLRGTNTEAFF
>TRBV2|TRBJ1-6
CASIPGTGISPLHF
>TRBV7-3|TRBJ2-7
CASSLGPGDPYEQYF
>TRBV7-2|TRBJ1-1
CASSLAARATEAFF
>TRBV19|TRBJ1-5
CASSSSLGQGLPQHF
>TRBV29-1|TRBJ1-1
CSADLQVTKGSFF
>TRBV29-1|TRBJ2-7
CSATGGGNEQYF
>TRBV9|TRBJ1-3
CASSTPPTGAGNTIYF
>TRBV28|TRBJ2-5
CASSSSAGAEQETQYF
>TRBV9|TRBJ1-5
CASSVQARSNQPQHF
>TRBV2|TRBJ2-2
CASNHWAGYTGELFF
>TRBV7-2|TRBJ1-2
CASSSYRDGYTF
>TRBV27|TRBJ2-7
CASSSLKGGESYEQYF
>TRBV5-4|TRBJ2-1
CASSLGWGGSYNEQFF
>TRBV7-7|TRBJ1-5
CASSLLTRAKLSNQPQHF
>TRBV18|TRBJ1-1
CASSPRTGSTEAFF
>TRBV4-1|TRBJ2-4
CASSNGQVGFKGLAKNIQYF
>TRBV5-1|TRBJ2-7
CASSLVSSGGGFHYEQYF
>TRBV7-2|TRBJ2-2
CASRLRQGGTGELFF
>TRBV6-6|TRBJ1-3
CASSTIIGGRGNTIYF
>TRBV29-1|TRBJ2-1
CSVEGVMQGKHSSYNEQFF
>TRBV4-3|TRBJ1-6
CASSQDLQGGSPLHF
>TRBV11-3|TRBJ1-2
CASSTAQGDGYTF
>TRBV7-9|TRBJ2-7
CASSQGRSEQYF
>TRBV6-5|TRBJ2-7
CASSTTGLYEQYF
>TRBV28|TRBJ1-5
CASSPTGESNQPQHF